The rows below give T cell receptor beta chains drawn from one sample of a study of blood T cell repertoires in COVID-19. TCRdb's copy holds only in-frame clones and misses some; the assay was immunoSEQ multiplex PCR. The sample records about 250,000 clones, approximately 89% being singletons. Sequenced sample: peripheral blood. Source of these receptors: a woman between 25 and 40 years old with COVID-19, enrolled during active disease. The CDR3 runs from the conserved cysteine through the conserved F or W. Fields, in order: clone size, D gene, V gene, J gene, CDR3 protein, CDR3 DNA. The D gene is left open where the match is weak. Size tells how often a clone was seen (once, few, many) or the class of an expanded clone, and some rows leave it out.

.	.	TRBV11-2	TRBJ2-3	CASSLNPVGTDTQYF	TGTGCCAGCAGCTTAAACCCCGTAGGCACAGATACGCAGTATTTT
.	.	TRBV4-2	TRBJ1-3	CASSPDARGQTGNTIYF	TGTGCCAGCAGCCCAGATGCAAGGGGTCAAACTGGAAACACCATATATTTT
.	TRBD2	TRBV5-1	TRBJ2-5	CASSTGLRLAGPQETQYF	TGCGCCAGCAGCACCGGCCTACGACTAGCGGGGCCCCAAGAGACCCAGTACTTC
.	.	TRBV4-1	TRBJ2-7	CASSQDPTARYEQYF	TGCGCCAGCAGCCAGGACCCGACAGCCCGCTACGAGCAGTACTTC
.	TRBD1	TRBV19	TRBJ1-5	CASSIQTGAVQPQHF	TGTGCCAGTAGTATACAAACAGGGGCGGTTCAGCCCCAGCATTTT
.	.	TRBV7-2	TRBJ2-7	CASGDLGGLSYEQYF	TGTGCCAGCGGGGATCTTGGCGGACTATCCTACGAGCAGTACTTC
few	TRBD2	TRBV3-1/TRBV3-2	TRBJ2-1	CASSPRLAQSSYNEQFF	TGTGCCAGCAGCCCCAGACTAGCTCAAAGCTCCTACAATGAGCAGTTCTTC
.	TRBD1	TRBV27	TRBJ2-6	CASSPGTGVSGANVLTF	TGTGCCAGCAGTCCCGGGACAGGGGTATCTGGGGCCAACGTCCTGACTTTC
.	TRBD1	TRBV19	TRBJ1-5	CASSTPGQRNQPQHF	TGTGCCAGTAGTACCCCGGGACAGCGCAATCAGCCCCAGCATTTT
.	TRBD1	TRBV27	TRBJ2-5	CASSRQGLQETQYF	TGTGCCAGCAGTAGACAGGGTCTCCAAGAGACCCAGTACTTC
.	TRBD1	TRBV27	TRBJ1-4	CASSLLQTGVSGKLFF	TGTGCCAGCAGCCTCCTCCAGACAGGGGTCTCCGGAAAACTGTTTTTT
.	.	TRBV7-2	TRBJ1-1	CASSSTPGGQAFF	TGTGCCAGCAGCTCGACCCCCGGGGGGCAAGCTTTCTTT
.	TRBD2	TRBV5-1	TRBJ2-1	CASSFGGSSYNEQFF	TGCGCCAGCAGCTTCGGGGGGTCCTCCTACAATGAGCAGTTCTTC
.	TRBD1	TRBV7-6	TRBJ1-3	CASSLGVPGQGAGNTIYF	TGTGCCAGCAGCTTAGGGGTCCCCGGACAGGGGGCTGGAAACACCATATATTTT
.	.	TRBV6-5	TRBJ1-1	CASGATEAFF	TGTGCCAGCGGGGCCACTGAAGCTTTCTTT
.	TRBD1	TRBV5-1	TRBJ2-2	CASSRAQGTGELFF	TGCGCCAGCAGCCGTGCACAGGGGACCGGGGAGCTGTTTTTT
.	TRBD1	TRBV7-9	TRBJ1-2	CASSPSGTGDNYGYTF	TGTGCCAGCAGCCCCTCCGGGACAGGGGATAACTATGGCTACACCTTC
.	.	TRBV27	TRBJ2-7	CASRIQGPALLGEQYF	TGTGCCAGCAGGATACAGGGTCCGGCTCTACTGGGCGAGCAGTACTTC
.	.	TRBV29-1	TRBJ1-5	CSVGEGVNQPQHF	TGCAGCGTTGGGGAGGGGGTGAATCAGCCCCAGCATTTT
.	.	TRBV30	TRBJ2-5	CAWNLGQPAETQYF	TGTGCCTGGAATTTGGGACAACCTGCGGAGACCCAGTACTTC
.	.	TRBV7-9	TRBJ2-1	CASSRGDRANEQFF	TGTGCCAGCAGCCGGGGAGACCGGGCCAATGAGCAGTTCTTC
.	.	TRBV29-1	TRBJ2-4	CSVRGAENIQYF	TGCAGCGTTCGGGGGGCAGAGAACATTCAGTACTTC
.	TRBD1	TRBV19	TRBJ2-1	CASSVQGDFVNEQFF	TGTGCCAGTAGTGTCCAGGGGGATTTTGTCAATGAGCAGTTCTTC
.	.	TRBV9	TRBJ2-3	CASTMGGGSDTQYF	TGTGCCAGCACCATGGGTGGCGGCTCAGATACGCAGTATTTT
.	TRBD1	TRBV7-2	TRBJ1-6	CASSSQGAGNNSPLHF	TGTGCCAGCAGCTCACAGGGGGCAGGAAATAATTCACCCCTCCACTTT
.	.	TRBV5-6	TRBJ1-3	CASSEQLWGNTIYF	TGTGCCAGCAGCGAACAGCTATGGGGAAACACCATATATTTT
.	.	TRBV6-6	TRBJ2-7	CASTLGGEQYF	TGTGCCAGCACCTTAGGGGGCGAGCAGTACTTC
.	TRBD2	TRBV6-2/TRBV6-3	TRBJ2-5	CASSYSRTLADQETQYF	TGTGCCAGCAGTTACTCTCGGACACTAGCGGACCAAGAGACCCAGTACTTC
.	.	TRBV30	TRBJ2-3	CACGSSTDTQYF	TGTGCCTGCGGGAGTAGCACAGATACGCAGTATTTT
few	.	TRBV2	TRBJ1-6	CASSESGLVGTPLHF	TGTGCCAGCAGTGAATCCGGACTGGTTGGGACACCCCTCCACTTT
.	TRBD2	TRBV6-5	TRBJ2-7	CASSSTSGGAYEQYF	TGTGCCAGCAGTTCAACTAGCGGGGGGGCCTACGAGCAGTACTTC
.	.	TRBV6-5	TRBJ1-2	CASSRGTPLYGYTF	TGTGCCAGCAGCCGTGGGACACCCCTTTATGGCTACACCTTC
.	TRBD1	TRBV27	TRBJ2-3	CASTTTGSATQYF	TGTGCCAGCACCACGACAGGGTCCGCCACGCAGTATTTT
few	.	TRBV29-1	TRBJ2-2	CSVEAGTSNTGELFF	TGCAGCGTTGAAGCCGGGACATCGAACACCGGGGAGCTGTTTTTT
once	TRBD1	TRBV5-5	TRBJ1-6	CASSGGQVHNSPLHF	TGTGCCAGCAGCGGGGGACAGGTCCATAATTCACCCCTCCACTTT
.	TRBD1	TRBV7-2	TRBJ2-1	CASSSDRRNNEQFF	TGTGCCAGCAGCTCGGACAGGAGGAATAATGAGCAGTTCTTC
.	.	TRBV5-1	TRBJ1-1	CASSAHTGNTEAFF	TGCGCCAGCAGCGCCCACACAGGGAACACTGAAGCTTTCTTT